The 22 T cell receptor beta chains reported below all come from one sample, sequenced in a study of cytomegalovirus exposure and HLA in healthy donors. With 60 Vbeta and 13 Jbeta primers, the PCR was carried out. Repertoires were generated with immunoSEQ multiplex PCR, while TCRdb's copy carries only in-frame clones and drops some. The data hold under 130,000 clones, with roughly 66% observed a single time. The sample consisted of PBMCs. These receptors were obtained from a woman between 45 and 65 years old in good health and CMV-seronegative.

The chain employs TRBV6-6 and TRBJ2-1; 12 bases line up with TRBD2. Unmatched junction bases numbered 3, after V lost 4 bases and J lost 2 bases. The CDR3 has 16 residues. The germline V gene encodes CDR1 MNHNY and CDR2 SVGAGI (reference sequence). The CDR3 nucleotides read TGTGCCAGCAGTTCCCGGACTAGCGGGACCTACAATGAGCAGTTCTTC. Its protein is CASSSRTSGTYNEQFF.

The chain recombines TRBV5-4 with TRBJ1-2; D gene unclear. The CDR3 length is 14 residues. Germline assignment: CDR1 SGHNT and CDR2 YYREEE (reference sequence). V dropped 0 bases and J dropped 4 bases, with 10 bases sitting between them. The CDR3 DNA is TGTGCCAGCAGCTTGGGCGGGGAGTCCTATGGCTACACCTTC. Translating gives CASSLGGESYGYTF.

This clone was recorded once. This chain uses TRBV6-1 with TRBJ2-7, with D unresolved. V was shortened by 4 bases and J by 3 bases, with 10 bases between the two germline ends. Germline V CDR1 and CDR2: MNHNS, SASEGT. This CDR3 region has 13 residues. The CDR3 protein is CASSVGRIYEQYF. As DNA, the CDR3 is TGTGCCAGCAGTGTCGGTCGAATCTACGAGCAGTACTTC.

The V gene is TRBV4-3, the J gene TRBJ2-4; 16 positions agree with TRBD2. V was pared by 4 bases and J by 1 base, with 10 bases of the junction left unmatched. CDR3 length equals 20 residues. The germline gives CDR1 LGHNA, CDR2 YSLEER. The CDR3: CASSRGLAGGPGSAKNIQYF. The CDR3 DNA sequence: TGCGCCAGCAGCCGGGGACTAGCGGGAGGGCCGGGGTCCGCCAAAAACATTCAGTACTTC.

The count of this clone is one. The chain recombines TRBV11-2 with TRBJ2-7; 10 positions match TRBD2. The CDR3 length is 15 residues. After removal of 2 bases from V and 1 base from J, the junction contained 2 bases not matched to a gene. Per germline, CDR1 SGHAT and CDR2 FQNNGV. DNA of the CDR3: TGTGCCAGCAGCTTATCTAGCGGGAGATCCTACGAGCAGTACTTC. Residues: CASSLSSGRSYEQYF.

In nucleotides, the CDR3 is TGTGCCAGCGGCCTCGCGGTTTCCTCTGGGGCCAACGTCCTGACTTTC. This sequence encodes CASGLAVSSGANVLTF. V and J are TRBV6-6 and TRBJ2-6; D gene unclear. Trimming removed 8 bases from V and 0 bases from J, with 14 bases in between. CDR3 length: 16 amino acids. The germline CDR1 and CDR2 sequences are MNHNY and SVGAGI (reference sequence).

The rearrangement joins TRBV2 to TRBJ2-1, with TRBD1 matching over 7 bases. The CDR3 loop spans 13 amino acids. Germline CDR1 reads SNHLY; CDR2 reads FYNNEI. With V trimmed by 8 bases and J by 4 bases, 5 bases remained unmatched. In nucleotides, the CDR3 is TGTGCCAGCGGGACAGCAGGTTACAATGAGCAGTTCTTC. Amino acid sequence: CASGTAGYNEQFF.

This clone has a handful of counts. V is TRBV6-5 and J is TRBJ2-1, with 8 bases lining up with TRBD2. Germline V gives CDR1 MNHEY, CDR2 SVGAGI. Losses at the gene ends were 6 bases for V and 5 bases for J; bases not matched to a gene: 9. The CDR3 totals 15 residues. CDR3 bases: TGTGCCAGCAGCCTCGGGGGGGGCACGAACAATGAGCAGTTCTTC. Amino acid sequence: CASSLGGGTNNEQFF.

This clone was recorded once. The V call is TRBV7-2, the J call TRBJ1-2, with 9 bases identical to TRBD1. This CDR3 comprises 14 residues. The V and J ends lost 3 bases and 4 bases, in that order; junction bases with no gene match: 3. Germline CDR1 SGHTA, CDR2 FQGNSA. Here the CDR3 reads CASSLGQGFYGYTF. Here the CDR3 DNA reads TGTGCCAGCAGCTTGGGACAGGGCTTCTATGGCTACACCTTC.

The chain couples TRBV6-6 to TRBJ2-3; possible D gene TRBD2, 6 bases. Trimming shortened V by 5 bases and J by 3 bases, and 9 bases separated the two germline ends. The germline CDR1 and CDR2 sequences are MNHNY and SVGAGI (reference sequence). The CDR3 has 13 amino acids. CDR3 loop: CASSPLATDTQYF. Here the CDR3 DNA reads TGTGCCAGCAGTCCTCTAGCGACAGATACGCAGTATTTT.

The chain joins TRBV28 to TRBJ2-7; the D gene is possibly TRBD1 (5 bases). From germline, CDR1 is MDHEN and CDR2 SYDVKM. The CDR3 is 14 amino acids. Trimming pared 2 bases from V and 5 bases from J, leaving 13 bases between. Here the CDR3 reads CASSLRGRVDEQYF. The DNA for the CDR3 is TGTGCCAGCAGTTTAAGGGGCAGAGTCGACGAGCAGTACTTC.

The genes are TRBV7-6 and TRBJ2-1, with D perhaps matching TRBD2 (7 bases). Trimming stripped 1 base from V and 7 bases from J, with 11 bases between. This CDR3 contains 14 residues. Germline CDR1 reads SGHVS; CDR2 reads FNYEAQ. DNA for the CDR3: TGTGCCAGCAGCTTAGAAAGGGGGGGGAATGAGCAGTTCTTC. Translating gives CASSLERGGNEQFF.

The chain uses TRBV5-1 and TRBJ1-2; tentative D call: TRBD1 (5 bases). This CDR3 region has 15 residues. V dropped 3 bases and J dropped 3 bases, with 15 bases sitting between them. Germline values: CDR1 SGHRS, CDR2 YFSETQ. CDR3: CASSWGTQEYYGYTF. The CDR3 nucleotides read TGCGCCAGCAGCTGGGGCACACAGGAGTACTATGGCTACACCTTC.

J is TRBJ2-1 and V is TRBV5-4; 7 bases line up with TRBD2. This CDR3 region has 18 residues. Germline values: CDR1 SGHNT, CDR2 YYREEE (reference sequence). Trimming removed 5 bases from V and 0 bases from J; junction bases left unmatched: 14. This chain's CDR3 is CASRKGSSSGSSYNEQFF. CDR3 in DNA: TGTGCCAGCAGAAAGGGGAGCTCTAGCGGTAGCTCCTACAATGAGCAGTTCTTC.

The chain is built from TRBV6-5 and TRBJ2-5; 9 bases align to TRBD2. V lost 0 bases, J lost 5 bases, and 4 bases stayed unmatched. In germline, CDR1 is MNHEY, CDR2 SVGAGI. This CDR3 spans 15 amino acids. In DNA form, the CDR3 reads TGTGCCAGCAGTTACTCTAGCGGGAGTTGGGAGACCCAGTACTTC. Translation: CASSYSSGSWETQYF.

The chain is built from TRBV7-9 and TRBJ2-7; tentatively, D is TRBD2 (6 bases). The CDR3 extends over 15 amino acids. The V end lost 0 bases, the J end lost 6 bases, and 15 bases lay between the germline ends. The V gene's germline CDR1 is SEHNR and CDR2 FQNEAQ (reference sequence). CDR3 nucleotide sequence: TGTGCCAGCAGCTTAGCTAGCGGTGCTACTTTCGAGCAGTACTTC. Its protein is CASSLASGATFEQYF.

V usage is TRBV6-6 and J usage is TRBJ1-2, with 9 bases that match TRBD1. The CDR3 covers 14 residues. The germline gives CDR1 MNHNY, CDR2 SVGAGI (reference sequence). V lost 6 bases to trimming and J lost 5 bases; unmatched junction nucleotides: 7. CDR3 DNA sequence: TGTGCCAGCAGACCCGCGGGACAGGGTTATGGCTACACCTTC. Translation gives CASRPAGQGYGYTF.

This clone was recorded a few times. The chain combines TRBV18 with TRBJ2-4; perhaps TRBD2 as D (5 bases). V was trimmed by 3 bases and J by 6 bases, leaving 24 bases between them. Germline V CDR1 and CDR2: KGHSH, LQKENI. The CDR3 contains 18 residues. The CDR3, as DNA: TGTGCCAGCTCACCTTTTGGTACAGTAGCGAGGTTGGGAAACATTCAGTACTTC. It translates to CASSPFGTVARLGNIQYF.

The J gene is TRBJ1-4, the V gene TRBV2, with 8 bases fitting TRBD1. This CDR3 comprises 15 residues. Germline V gives CDR1 SNHLY, CDR2 FYNNEI. The trim removed 4 bases at V and 8 bases at J, leaving 9 bases unmatched. The CDR3 region is CASSGQGTSGEKLFF. CDR3 DNA: TGTGCCAGCAGTGGACAGGGGACTTCTGGAGAAAAACTGTTTTTT.

This chain connects TRBV13 to TRBJ2-7, with TRBD1 as a possible D gene (6 bases). The germline V gene encodes CDR1 PRHDT and CDR2 FYEKMQ (reference sequence). The CDR3 is made up of 15 amino acids. V was trimmed by 8 bases and J by 5 bases, leaving 22 bases between them. In nucleotides, the CDR3 is TGTGCCAGCGCCCCCAGGGGCGCGGGTACCCACGAGCAGTACTTC. It codes for CASAPRGAGTHEQYF.

This sequence joins TRBV19 and TRBJ2-1; a possible D gene is TRBD1 (6 bases). Germline loops: CDR1 LNHDA, CDR2 SQIVND (reference sequence). Trimming removed 9 bases at V and 9 bases at J, with 15 bases between. This CDR3 has 12 amino acids. CDR3 protein: CARDSLLGEQFF. The CDR3 DNA follows: TGTGCCAGGGACAGCCTGCTGGGTGAGCAGTTCTTC.

As to this clone: The junction departs from the called germline gene at one end, perhaps through a read error. The chain joins TRBV4-3 to TRBJ2-2; a weak D match, TRBD1 (5 bases). CDR1 and CDR2 from the germline V gene are LGHNA and YSLEER. The CDR3 has 16 amino acids. The CDR3 bases are TGCACCAGCAGCCACTTTTGGGGCGGGAACACCGGGGAGCTGTTTTTT. It specifies CTSSHFWGGNTGELFF.